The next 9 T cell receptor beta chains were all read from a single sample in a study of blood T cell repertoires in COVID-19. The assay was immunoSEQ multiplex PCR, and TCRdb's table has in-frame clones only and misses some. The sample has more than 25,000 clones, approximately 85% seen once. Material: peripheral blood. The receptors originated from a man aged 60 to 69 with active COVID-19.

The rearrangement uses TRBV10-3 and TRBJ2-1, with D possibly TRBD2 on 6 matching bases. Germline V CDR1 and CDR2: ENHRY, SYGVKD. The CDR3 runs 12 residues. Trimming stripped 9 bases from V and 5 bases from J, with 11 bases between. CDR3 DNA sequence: TGTGCCATATCTAGCGCGAACAATGAGCAGTTCTTC. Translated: CAISSANNEQFF.

The CDR3 DNA follows: TGTGCCACCAGCAGAAAAAATGGGGGGGCTGGAAGTTGGACTGAAGCTTTCTTT. This sequence encodes CATSRKNGGAGSWTEAFF. V is TRBV15 and J is TRBJ1-1; tentative D call: TRBD1 (6 bases). Trimming cost V 2 bases and J 5 bases, with 24 bases left between them. Germline V gene lookup returns CDR1 LNHNV and CDR2 YYDKDF (reference sequence). This CDR3 spans 18 amino acids.

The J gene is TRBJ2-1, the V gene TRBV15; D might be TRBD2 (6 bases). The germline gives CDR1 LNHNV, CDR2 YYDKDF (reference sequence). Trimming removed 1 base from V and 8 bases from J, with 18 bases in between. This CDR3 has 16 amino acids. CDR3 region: CATSRGSNWGVDEQFF. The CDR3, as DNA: TGTGCCACCAGCAGAGGTTCTAATTGGGGGGTTGATGAGCAGTTCTTC.

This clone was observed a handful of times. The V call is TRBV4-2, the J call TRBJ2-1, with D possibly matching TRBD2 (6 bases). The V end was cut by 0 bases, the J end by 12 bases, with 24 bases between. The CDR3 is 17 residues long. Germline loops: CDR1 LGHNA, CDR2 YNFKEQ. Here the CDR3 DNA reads TGTGCCAGCAGCCAAGAGTCGGCGACTAGTCCACACGGGGGGCAGTTCTTC. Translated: CASSQESATSPHGGQFF.

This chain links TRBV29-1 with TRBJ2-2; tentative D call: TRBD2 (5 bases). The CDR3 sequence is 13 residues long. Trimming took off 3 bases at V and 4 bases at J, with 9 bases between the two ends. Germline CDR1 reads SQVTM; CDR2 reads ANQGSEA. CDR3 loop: CSVDGGGTGELFF. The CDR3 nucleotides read TGCAGCGTTGATGGAGGCGGCACCGGGGAGCTGTTTTTT.

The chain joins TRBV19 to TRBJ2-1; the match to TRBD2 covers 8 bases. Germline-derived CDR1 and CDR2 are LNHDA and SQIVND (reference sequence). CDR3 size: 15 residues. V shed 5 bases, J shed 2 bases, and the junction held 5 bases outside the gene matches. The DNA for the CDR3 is TGTGCCAGTAGTCCCCCGACTAGCGCCTACAATGAGCAGTTCTTC. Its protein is CASSPPTSAYNEQFF.

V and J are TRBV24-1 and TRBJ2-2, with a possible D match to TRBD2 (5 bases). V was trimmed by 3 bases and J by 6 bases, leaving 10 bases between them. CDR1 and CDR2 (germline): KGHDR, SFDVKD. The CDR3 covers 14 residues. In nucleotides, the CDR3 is TGTGCCACCAGTGATCCGCCGGGGTCCGGGGAGCTGTTTTTT. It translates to CATSDPPGSGELFF.

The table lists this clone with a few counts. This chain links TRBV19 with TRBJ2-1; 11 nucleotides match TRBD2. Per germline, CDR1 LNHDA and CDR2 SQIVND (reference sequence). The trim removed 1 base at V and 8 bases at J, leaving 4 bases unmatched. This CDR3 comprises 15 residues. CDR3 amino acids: CASSIVAGGVDEQFF. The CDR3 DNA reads TGTGCCAGTAGTATAGTAGCGGGAGGGGTCGATGAGCAGTTCTTC.

The CDR3 sequence: CASSERETDTQYF. Written as DNA, the CDR3 is TGTGCCAGCAGCGAGCGGGAGACAGATACGCAGTATTTT. The J gene is TRBJ2-3, the V gene TRBV6-4, with 8 bases that match TRBD2. The CDR3 is 13 residues long. Trimming at V came to 6 bases and at J to 3 bases, leaving 2 bases not matched to a gene. The germline V gene has CDR1 MRHNA and CDR2 SNTAGT.